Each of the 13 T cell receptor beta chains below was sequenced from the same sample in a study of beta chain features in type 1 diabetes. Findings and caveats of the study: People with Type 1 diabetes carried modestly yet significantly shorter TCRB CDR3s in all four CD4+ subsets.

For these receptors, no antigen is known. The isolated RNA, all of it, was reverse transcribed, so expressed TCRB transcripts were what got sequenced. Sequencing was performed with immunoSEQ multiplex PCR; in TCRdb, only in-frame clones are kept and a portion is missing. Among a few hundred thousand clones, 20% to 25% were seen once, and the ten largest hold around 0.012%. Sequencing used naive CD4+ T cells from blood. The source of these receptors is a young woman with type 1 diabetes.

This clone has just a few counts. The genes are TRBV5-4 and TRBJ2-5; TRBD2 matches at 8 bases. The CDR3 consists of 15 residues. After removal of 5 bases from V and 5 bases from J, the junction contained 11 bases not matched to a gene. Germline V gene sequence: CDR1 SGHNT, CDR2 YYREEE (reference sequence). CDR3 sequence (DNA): TGTGCCAGCAGTTGGAACAGCGGGAGTGAGGAGACCCAGTACTTC. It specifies CASSWNSGSEETQYF.

The CDR3 reads CASSLISGTGVFEQYF. The CDR3 coding sequence is TGTGCCAGCAGCTTAATCTCCGGGACAGGGGTCTTCGAGCAGTACTTC. V gene TRBV7-8 combines with J gene TRBJ2-7; 10 positions agree with TRBD1. V trimming: 2 bases; J trimming: 6 bases; junction bases outside the gene matches: 10. The CDR3 contains 16 residues. CDR1 is SGHVS, CDR2 FQNEAQ, per germline.

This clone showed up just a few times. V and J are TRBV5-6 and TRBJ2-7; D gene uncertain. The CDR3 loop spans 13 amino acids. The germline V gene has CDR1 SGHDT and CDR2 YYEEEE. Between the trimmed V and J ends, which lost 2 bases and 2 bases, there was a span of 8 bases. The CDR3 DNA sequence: TGTGCCAGCAGCTTAGGCGGCACCTACGAGCAGTACTTC. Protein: CASSLGGTYEQYF.

CDR3 coding DNA: TGTGCCAGCAGCTCTTCGGCTAGCGGGAGGGTTGGTGAGCAGTTCTTC. It is translated as CASSSSASGRVGEQFF. This chain links TRBV11-2 with TRBJ2-1, with 12 bases matching TRBD2. The CDR3 is made up of 16 amino acids. Per germline, CDR1 SGHAT and CDR2 FQNNGV. Unmatched junction bases numbered 10, after V lost 4 bases and J lost 9 bases. Based on the CDR3 plus reference TRBV11-2 and TRBJ2-1, the full variable domain is EAGVAQSPRYKIIEKRQSVAFWCNPISGHATLYWYQQILGQGPKLLIQFQNNGVVDDSQLPKDRFSAERLKGVDSTLKIQPAKLEDSAVYLCASSSSASGRVGEQFFGPGTRLTVL.

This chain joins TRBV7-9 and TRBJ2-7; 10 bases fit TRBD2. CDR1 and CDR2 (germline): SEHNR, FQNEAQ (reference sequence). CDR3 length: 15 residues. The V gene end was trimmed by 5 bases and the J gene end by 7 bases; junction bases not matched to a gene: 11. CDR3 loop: CASSPLAGGAEEQYF. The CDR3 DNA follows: TGTGCCAGCAGCCCTTTAGCGGGAGGTGCGGAAGAGCAGTACTTC. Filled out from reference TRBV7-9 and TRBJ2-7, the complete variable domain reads DTGVSQNPRHKITKRGQNVTFRCDPISEHNRLYWYRQTLGQGPEFLTYFQNEAQLEKSRLLSDRFSAERPKGSFSTLEIQRTEQGDSAMYLCASSPLAGGAEEQYFGPGTRLTVT.

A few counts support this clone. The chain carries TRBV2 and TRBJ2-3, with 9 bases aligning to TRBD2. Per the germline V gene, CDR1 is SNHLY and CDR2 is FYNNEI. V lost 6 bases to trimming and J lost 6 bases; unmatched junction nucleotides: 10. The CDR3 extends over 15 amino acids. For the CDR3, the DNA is TGTGCCAGCAGAGCTGGACTAGCGAGCCCGGATACGCAGTATTTT. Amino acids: CASRAGLASPDTQYF.

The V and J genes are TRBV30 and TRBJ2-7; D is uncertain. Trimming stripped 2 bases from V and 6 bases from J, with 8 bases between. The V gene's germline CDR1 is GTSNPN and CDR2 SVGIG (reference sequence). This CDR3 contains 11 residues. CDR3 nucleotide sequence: TGTGCCTGGAGTCCAAGCTTCGAGCAGTACTTC. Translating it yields CAWSPSFEQYF.

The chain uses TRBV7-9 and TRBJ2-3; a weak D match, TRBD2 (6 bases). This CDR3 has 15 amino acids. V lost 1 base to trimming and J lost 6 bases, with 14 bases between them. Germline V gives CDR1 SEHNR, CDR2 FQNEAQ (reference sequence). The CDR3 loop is CASSLGVTSSDTQYF. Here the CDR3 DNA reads TGTGCCAGCAGCTTAGGGGTGACTAGTAGCGATACGCAGTATTTT.

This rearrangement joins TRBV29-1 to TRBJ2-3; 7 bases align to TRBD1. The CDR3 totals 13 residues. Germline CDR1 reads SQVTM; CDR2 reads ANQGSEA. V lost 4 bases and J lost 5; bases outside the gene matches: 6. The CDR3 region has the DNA TGCAGCGTTGTAGGGGGCATTGGAGATACGCAGTATTTT. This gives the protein CSVVGGIGDTQYF.

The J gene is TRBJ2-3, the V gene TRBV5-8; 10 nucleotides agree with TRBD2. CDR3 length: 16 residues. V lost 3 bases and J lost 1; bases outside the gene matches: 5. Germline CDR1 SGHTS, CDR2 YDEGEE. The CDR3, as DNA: TGTGCCAGCAGCTGGACCGGGACTAGCGGCACAGATACGCAGTATTTT. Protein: CASSWTGTSGTDTQYF.

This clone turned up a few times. This CDR3 reads CASSELQGYGYTF. The DNA of the CDR3 is TGTGCCAGCAGCGAACTCCAGGGGTATGGCTACACCTTC. J is TRBJ1-2 and V is TRBV7-9; tentative D call: TRBD1 (6 bases). V lost 5 bases to trimming and J lost 5 bases, with 12 bases between them. CDR1 SEHNR and CDR2 FQNEAQ come from the germline V gene (reference sequence). The CDR3 consists of 13 residues.

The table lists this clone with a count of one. In DNA form, the CDR3 reads TGTGCCAGCAGCCAAGGTTTTGGACTAGCGGGAGGGTCCTACAATGAGCAGTTCTTC. Translating it yields CASSQGFGLAGGSYNEQFF. The chain uses TRBV14 and TRBJ2-1; 15 bases line up with TRBD2. This CDR3 comprises 19 residues. CDR1 SGHDN and CDR2 FVKESK come from the germline V gene. J lost 1 base, V lost 1 base, and 5 bases had no gene match.

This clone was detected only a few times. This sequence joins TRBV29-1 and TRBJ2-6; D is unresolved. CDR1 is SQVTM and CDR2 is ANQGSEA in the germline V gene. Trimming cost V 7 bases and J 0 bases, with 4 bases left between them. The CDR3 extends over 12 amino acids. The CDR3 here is CSASSGANVLTF. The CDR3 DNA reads TGCAGCGCGAGCTCTGGGGCCAACGTCCTGACTTTC.